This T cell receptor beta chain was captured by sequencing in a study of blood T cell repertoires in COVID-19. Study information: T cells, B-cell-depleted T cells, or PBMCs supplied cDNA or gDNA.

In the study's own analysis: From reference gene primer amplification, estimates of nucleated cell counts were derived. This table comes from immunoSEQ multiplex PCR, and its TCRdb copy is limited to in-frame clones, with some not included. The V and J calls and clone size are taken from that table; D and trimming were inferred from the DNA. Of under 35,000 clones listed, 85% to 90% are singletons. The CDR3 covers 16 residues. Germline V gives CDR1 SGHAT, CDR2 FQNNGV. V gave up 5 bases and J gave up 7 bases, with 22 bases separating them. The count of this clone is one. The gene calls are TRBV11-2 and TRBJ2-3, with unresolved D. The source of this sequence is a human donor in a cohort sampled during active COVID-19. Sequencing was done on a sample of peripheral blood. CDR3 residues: CASSTLGVQRINTQYF. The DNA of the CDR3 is TGTGCCAGCAGCACGCTAGGAGTTCAGAGGATTAATACGCAGTATTTT.